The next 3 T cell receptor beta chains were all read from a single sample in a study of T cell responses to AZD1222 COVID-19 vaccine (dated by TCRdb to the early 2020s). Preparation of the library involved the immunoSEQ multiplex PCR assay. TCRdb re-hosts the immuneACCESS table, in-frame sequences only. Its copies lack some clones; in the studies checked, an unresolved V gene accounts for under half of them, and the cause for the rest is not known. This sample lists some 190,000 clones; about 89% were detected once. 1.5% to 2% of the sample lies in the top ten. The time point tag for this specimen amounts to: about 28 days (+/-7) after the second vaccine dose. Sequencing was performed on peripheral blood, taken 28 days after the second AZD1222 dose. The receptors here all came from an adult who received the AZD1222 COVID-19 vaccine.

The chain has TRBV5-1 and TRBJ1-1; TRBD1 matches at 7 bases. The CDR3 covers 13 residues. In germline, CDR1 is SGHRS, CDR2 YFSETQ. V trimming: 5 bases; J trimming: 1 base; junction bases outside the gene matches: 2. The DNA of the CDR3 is TGCGCCAGCAGATACAGGGGGAACACTGAAGCTTTCTTT. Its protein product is CASRYRGNTEAFF.

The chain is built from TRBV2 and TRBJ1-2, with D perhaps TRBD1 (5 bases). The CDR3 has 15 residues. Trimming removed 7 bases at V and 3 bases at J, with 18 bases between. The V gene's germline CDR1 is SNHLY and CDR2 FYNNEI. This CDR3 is CASIPRAWGDYGYTF. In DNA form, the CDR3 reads TGTGCCAGCATCCCTAGGGCCTGGGGGGACTATGGCTACACCTTC.

In DNA, the CDR3 is TGTGCCAGTAGAGTCTCCGGGACAGTTGGAAACACCATATATTTT. It translates to CASRVSGTVGNTIYF. The chain couples TRBV19 to TRBJ1-3; 7 bases map to TRBD1. The CDR3 is 15 amino acids. The J segment lost 3 bases and the V segment lost 6 bases, leaving 8 bases of the junction unmatched. Germline values: CDR1 LNHDA, CDR2 SQIVND (reference sequence).